This passage covers 18 T cell receptor beta chains from one sample sequenced in a study of cytomegalovirus exposure and HLA in healthy donors. PCR employed 60 Vbeta and 13 Jbeta primers. The method was immunoSEQ multiplex PCR; TCRdb's version includes in-frame clones alone and lacks a portion of them. The data hold approximately 140,000 clones, with around three quarters observed a single time. What was sequenced was PBMCs. These receptors were taken from a man aged 40-49 years in good health and CMV-seronegative.

The genes are TRBV6-6 and TRBJ1-1; the match to TRBD1 covers 10 bases. The CDR3 has 14 residues. CDR1 is MNHNY and CDR2 is SVGAGI in the germline V gene (reference sequence). The junction had 7 bases not matched to a gene; V was cut back by 6 bases and J by 6 bases. The CDR3 region has the DNA TGTGCCAGCAGGGCCGACAGGGGGCTTGCTGAAGCTTTCTTT. Protein sequence: CASRADRGLAEAFF.

The CDR3 region has the DNA TGTGCCTGGACCGAAGCGGCCGGGGAGCTGTTTTTT. Protein sequence: CAWTEAAGELFF. The chain uses TRBV30 and TRBJ2-2; tentatively, D is TRBD2 (5 bases). From germline, CDR1 is GTSNPN and CDR2 SVGIG (reference sequence). The CDR3 runs to 12 residues. V was pared by 4 bases and J by 6 bases, with 9 bases between.

This chain connects TRBV27 to TRBJ2-1; D gene uncertain. This CDR3 is built from 15 residues. V gave up 4 bases and J gave up 0 bases, with 10 bases separating them. The germline gives CDR1 MNHEY, CDR2 SMNVEV (reference sequence). CDR3 DNA: TGTGCCAGCAGTTGGTACCTGAGCTCCTACAATGAGCAGTTCTTC. Protein sequence: CASSWYLSSYNEQFF.

J is TRBJ2-3 and V is TRBV27, with 11 bases identical to TRBD2. CDR3 length: 21 residues. With V trimmed by 0 bases and J by 5 bases, 19 bases remained unmatched. Germline values: CDR1 MNHEY, CDR2 SMNVEV (reference sequence). CDR3 in DNA: TGTGCCAGCAGTTTATCGTCACGGGGGCTAGCGGGAGGTGAATTTAAAGATACGCAGTATTTT. Its translation: CASSLSSRGLAGGEFKDTQYF.

This rearrangement joins TRBV28 to TRBJ1-2; D remains ambiguous. Germline V lookup: CDR1 MDHEN, CDR2 SYDVKM. V gave up 6 bases and J gave up 4 bases, with 15 bases separating them. The CDR3 loop spans 14 amino acids. In DNA form, the CDR3 reads TGTGCCAGCAGCTATCCGGGAGGCCCCTATGGCTACACCTTC. It encodes CASSYPGGPYGYTF.

The chain is built from TRBV19 and TRBJ2-7, with TRBD1 identical over 12 bases. CDR1 is LNHDA, CDR2 SQIVND, per germline (reference sequence). This CDR3 has 17 residues. Germline trimming cut 5 bases from V and 7 bases from J; bases unmatched to any gene: 15. The chain's CDR3 is CASSSNSPGQGAREQYF. The CDR3 DNA is TGTGCCAGTAGTTCCAACTCGCCGGGACAGGGGGCTCGGGAGCAGTACTTC.

This clone was seen a handful of times. This chain joins TRBV28 and TRBJ1-1, with a tentative D call TRBD1 (5 bases). CDR1 is MDHEN and CDR2 is SYDVKM in the germline V gene. The V end lost 2 bases, the J end lost 1 base, and 23 bases lay between the germline ends. CDR3 size: 19 residues. This chain's CDR3 is CASSLIIWSDGGANTEAFF. CDR3 nucleotides: TGTGCCAGCAGTTTAATAATATGGTCCGACGGGGGAGCGAACACTGAAGCTTTCTTT.

There are a few counts of this clone. V usage is TRBV14 and J usage is TRBJ2-1; D remains unclear. This CDR3 is 13 amino acids long. Trimming removed 4 bases at V and 9 bases at J, with 13 bases between. Germline values: CDR1 SGHDN, CDR2 FVKESK. The chain's CDR3 is CASSPSRMGEQFF. The CDR3, as DNA: TGTGCCAGCAGCCCCTCGCGGATGGGTGAGCAGTTCTTC.

The J gene is TRBJ2-3, the V gene TRBV6-1, with D maybe TRBD1 (6 bases). This CDR3 contains 14 residues. V was pared by 0 bases and J by 6 bases, with 10 bases between. CDR1 and CDR2 from the germline V gene are MNHNS and SASEGT. The DNA for the CDR3 is TGTGCCAGCAGTGAAGCGCTTAGGGGGGATACGCAGTATTTT. Translation gives CASSEALRGDTQYF.

This clone turned up a few times. V is TRBV30 and J is TRBJ1-4, with a possible D match to TRBD1 (5 bases). The V end lost 0 bases, the J end lost 6 bases, and 17 bases lay between the germline ends. CDR3 length: 16 amino acids. Germline assignment: CDR1 GTSNPN and CDR2 SVGIG (reference sequence). The CDR3 loop is CAWSVTSGTWDEKLFF. The CDR3 nucleotides are TGTGCCTGGAGTGTAACCTCCGGGACTTGGGATGAAAAACTGTTTTTT.

The rearrangement links TRBV18 to TRBJ2-7, with 9 bases lining up with TRBD2. V trimming: 1 base; J trimming: 6 bases; junction bases outside the gene matches: 13. CDR1 KGHSH and CDR2 LQKENI come from the germline V gene. The CDR3 is made up of 17 amino acids. CDR3 sequence: CASSPQHLPGLASEQYF. CDR3 in DNA: TGTGCCAGCTCACCACAGCACTTACCGGGACTAGCAAGCGAGCAGTACTTC.

The V and J genes are TRBV19 and TRBJ1-4; the D gene is possibly TRBD1 (6 bases). Trimming took off 3 bases at V and 5 bases at J, with 13 bases between the two ends. Germline V gene data show CDR1 as LNHDA and CDR2 as SQIVND (reference sequence). The CDR3 has 15 amino acids. In DNA form, the CDR3 reads TGTGCCAGTAGTATCGAGGACAGAAGGAATGAAAAACTGTTTTTT. This sequence encodes CASSIEDRRNEKLFF.

This chain connects TRBV6-5 to TRBJ2-7, with unresolved D. Germline V gives CDR1 MNHEY, CDR2 SVGAGI. Between the trimmed V and J ends, which lost 6 bases and 0 bases, there was a span of 12 bases. This CDR3 is 14 amino acids long. In DNA form, the CDR3 reads TGTGCCAGCAGATTAATGTACAACTCCTACGAGCAGTACTTC. Its translation is CASRLMYNSYEQYF.

The chain uses TRBV7-7 and TRBJ2-5; 8 positions match TRBD2. Germline V gene sequence: CDR1 SSHAT, CDR2 FNYEAQ (reference sequence). CDR3 length equals 16 residues. J gave up 6 bases and V 5 bases, and 14 bases lay outside the gene matches. The CDR3 coding sequence is TGTGCCAGCAGCCCGATCGGCGGGGGGCCGGTGAAGACCCAGTACTTC. Translation: CASSPIGGGPVKTQYF.

The chain links TRBV30 to TRBJ1-2; no reliable D call. CDR1 is GTSNPN, CDR2 SVGIG, per germline (reference sequence). The CDR3 consists of 15 residues. With 2 bases removed from V and 1 base from J, the gap between germline ends came to 14 bases. CDR3 region: CAWSPFTRDNYGYTF. CDR3 in DNA: TGTGCCTGGAGTCCCTTTACGAGGGATAACTATGGCTACACCTTC.

The rearrangement uses TRBV19 and TRBJ1-5; D may be TRBD1 (5 bases). V lost 7 bases to trimming and J lost 5 bases, with 12 bases between them. Per the germline V gene, CDR1 is LNHDA and CDR2 is SQIVND (reference sequence). The CDR3 loop spans 13 amino acids. The DNA of the CDR3 is TGTGCCAGTAAGGGTCAGGGTGATCAGCCCCAGCATTTT. Translation: CASKGQGDQPQHF.

This clone has more than one count but fewer than ten. This rearrangement joins TRBV5-1 to TRBJ2-7; no definite D call. Per germline, CDR1 SGHRS and CDR2 YFSETQ. The V and J ends lost 1 base and 2 bases respectively, with 13 bases between them. The CDR3 loop spans 15 amino acids. The CDR3 loop reads CASSLTQRFTYEQYF. The CDR3 nucleotides read TGCGCCAGCAGCTTGACTCAACGATTCACCTACGAGCAGTACTTC.

The chain has TRBV11-2 and TRBJ2-7, with TRBD1 matching over 8 bases. The germline gives CDR1 SGHAT, CDR2 FQNNGV. V shed 6 bases and J 2 bases; nucleotides not matched to a gene: 9. This CDR3 contains 15 residues. The CDR3 reads CASSSGTGDTYEQYF. In DNA, the CDR3 is TGTGCCAGCAGTTCGGGGACAGGAGATACCTACGAGCAGTACTTC.